Listed here is a single T cell receptor (beta chain). Original methodology: Estimation of nucleated cell counts was performed using reference gene primer amplification. Profiled with immunoSEQ multiplex PCR; TCRdb holds only in-frame clones, not every one. V and J calls and clone size are as listed in that table; D and trimming were resolved from the DNA. This table has about 310,000 clones, 90% appearing once. Seattle researchers signed up patients amid active infection and tracked them longitudinally. This entry is derived from a study of blood T cell repertoires in COVID-19. About the study: Researchers got acute and convalescent COVID-19 samples from the United States, Italy and Spain. PBMCs, B-cell-depleted T cells, or T cells provided the cDNA or gDNA that made up the material.

In germline, CDR1 is SGHRS, CDR2 YFSETQ. Trimming shortened V by 3 bases and J by 8 bases, and 14 bases separated the two germline ends. The CDR3 has 14 residues. The sequenced material came from peripheral blood. The rearrangement joins TRBV5-1 to TRBJ1-4; no firm D call. The TCR was taken from a middle-aged woman with COVID-19, enrolled during active disease. The CDR3 nucleotides read TGCGCCAGCAGCTCCCTGGAGGGAGCGGAAAAACTGTTTTTT. This sequence encodes CASSSLEGAEKLFF.